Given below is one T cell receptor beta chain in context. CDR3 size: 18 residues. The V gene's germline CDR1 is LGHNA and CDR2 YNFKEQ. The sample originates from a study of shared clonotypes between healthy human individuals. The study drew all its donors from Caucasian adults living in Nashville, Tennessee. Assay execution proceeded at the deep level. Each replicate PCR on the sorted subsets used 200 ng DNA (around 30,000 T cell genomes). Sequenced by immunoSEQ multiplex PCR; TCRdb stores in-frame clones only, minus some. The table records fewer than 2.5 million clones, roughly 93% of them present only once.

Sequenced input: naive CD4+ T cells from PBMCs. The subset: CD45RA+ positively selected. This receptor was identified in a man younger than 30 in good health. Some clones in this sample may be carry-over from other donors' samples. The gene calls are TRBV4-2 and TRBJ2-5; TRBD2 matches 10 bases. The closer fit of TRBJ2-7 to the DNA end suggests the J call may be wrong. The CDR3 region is CASSQDNPRLAGLYEQYF. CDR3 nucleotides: TGTGCCAGCAGCCAAGATAATCCCCGACTAGCGGGCCTCTACGAGCAGTACTTC.